This TCR beta chain came from a study of beta chain features in type 1 diabetes (dated by TCRdb to about 2018). Notes on the research overall: Patients and healthy donors did not differ in mean age, gender distribution, total cell number or subset yield. A total of 107,917,701 sorted cells were examined across all samples, and a strong correlation was observed between cell number per subset and RNA yield. In the study, recently diagnosed type 1 diabetes patients and matched healthy donors were compared on the TCRB repertoires of their sorted circulating CD4+ T cell subsets. Regulatory and stem cell-like memory subsets were isolated from only 8 patients and roughly eight healthy donors, whereas naive and central memory subsets came from all 30 or so donors. Study-wide findings and limitations: HLA sub-analyses involved small numbers of individuals, so any influence of HLA type on TCRB rearrangement remained unresolved. Because cDNA was sequenced instead of genomic DNA, activated cells with high expression could be over-represented, although the groups did not differ in activation or CD3 levels. PCR may preferentially amplify shorter templates, but because patient and control samples were amplified and corrected together, any resulting skew would affect both groups equally. Patients with type 1 diabetes made fewer insertions and deleted more nucleotides at VDJ recombination sites, implying thymic rearrangement abnormalities. Naive, central memory and regulatory TCRB repertoires appeared more similar among patients than among healthy donors. A moderate but significant shortening of TCRB CDR3 length was observed in type 1 diabetes patients in all four CD4+ subsets.

From each donor, a single peripheral blood sample of around 120 mL on average was drawn into heparinised tubes. A BD FACSAria II and a panel including CD45RO, CCR7, CD25, CD127, CD95 and CD27 were used to sort naive, central memory, regulatory and stem cell-like memory CD4+ T cells. All sorted populations exceeded 95% purity. PBMCs were isolated immediately by Lymphoprep density gradient centrifugation and stained directly without culture. So that batch effects would be minimized, each experiment stained and sorted samples in pairs, pairing one healthy donor with one patient. The CDR3 covers 14 residues, taking in both the cysteine and the phenylalanine. The entry retains the CDR3 DNA only, 42 bases that are in frame from base 1. V was cut back by 8 bases and J by 5 bases, leaving a gap of 21 bases between them. Per the germline V gene, SQVTM is the CDR1 and ANQGSEA is the CDR2. Points on this clone: The antigen this receptor binds is unknown. The sample holds no much larger clone one base away, and base qualities are not on file.

All of the isolated RNA was reverse transcribed with the High Capacity cDNA Reverse Transcription Kit, so expressed TCRB transcripts were sequenced. Deep immunoSEQ sequencing was applied to naive, central memory and regulatory T cell samples, giving an average of about 3.8 million total reads per sample. After sorted cells were lysed in RLT buffer, RNA was extracted with DNase-treated RNeasy Micro or Mini kits, with the choice depending on cell number. Each cell subset was processed separately to prevent cross-contamination, with patient and healthy donor samples processed together. The immunoSEQ multiplex PCR was used to amplify TCRB sequences from cDNA, yielding 87-bp fragments that span the CDR3 region. The amplicons were sequenced using the Illumina HiSeq platform. In the source study's methods: PCR bias was corrected computationally using synthetic template baselines, and reads within Hamming distance 2 were collapsed, with unmergeable singletons discarded. Reads were aligned against IMGT so that V, D and J genes, CDR3 length and insertions or deletions at six rearrangement sites could be assigned. Clonotype counts were normalized to sorted cell number within each subset before computing true diversity and Gini coefficients with the tcR R package. Repertoire sharing was quantified using the overlap coefficient calculated on TCRB nucleotide sequences. The clones in this table, taken by TCRdb from immuneACCESS, are in-frame only. Not every clone is retained; where verified, under half of the shortfall comes from an unresolved V gene, and the cause of the rest is unknown. V and J calls and clone size are as listed in that table; D and trimming were resolved from the DNA. In all, the sample holds roughly 150,000 clones, and about 9.3% of those were seen once. The ten largest clonotypes hold more than 0.45% of the sample.

Sequencing was performed on central memory CD4+ T cells from blood. The sequence joins TRBV29-1 to TRBJ2-5; matching of 7 bases hints at TRBD2 as the D gene. This TCR was sampled from a man aged 25-40 years with type 1 diabetes. This receptor carries the CDR3 CSSSQGGGGETQYF. The nucleotide sequence reads TGCAGCTCTTCCCAGGGCGGGGGCGGCGAGACCCAGTACTTC.